Below are 14 T cell receptor beta chains sequenced from a single sample in a study of blood T cell repertoires in COVID-19. TCRdb keeps only in-frame clones here, not all; method: immunoSEQ multiplex PCR. The table lists 170,000 or so clones, roughly 83% of them singletons, with around 7% in the top ten. The sequenced sample was peripheral blood. The receptors were sampled from a woman aged 40 to 49 with COVID-19, enrolled during active disease.

The chain couples TRBV7-2 to TRBJ2-2; unclear D gene. V dropped 7 bases and J dropped 5 bases, with 14 bases sitting between them. The CDR3 has 14 amino acids. Germline V gives CDR1 SGHTA, CDR2 FQGNSA. CDR3 coding DNA: TGTGCCAGCATTGTGAGGCGATCTACCGGGGAGCTGTTTTTT. It codes for CASIVRRSTGELFF. Full variable domain (outside the CDR3, taken from reference TRBV7-2 and TRBJ2-2): GAGVSQSPSNKVTEKGKDVELRCDPISGHTALYWYRQSLGQGLEFLIYFQGNSAPDKSGLPSDRFSAERTGGSVSTLTIQRTQQEDSAVYLCASIVRRSTGELFFGEGSRLTVL.

On this clone: This sample also contains other DNA sequences that code for the same CDR3. The rearrangement joins TRBV3-1 (or the pseudogene TRBV3-2) to TRBJ1-5; 7 bases fit TRBD1. There are 14 residues in the CDR3. Germline V gene lookup returns CDR1 LGHDT and CDR2 YNNKEL (reference sequence). Unmatched junction bases numbered 6, after V lost 3 bases and J lost 7 bases. This CDR3 is CASSHNRGGQPQHF. The CDR3 DNA reads as TGTGCCAGCAGCCACAACAGGGGCGGGCAGCCCCAGCATTTT.

V is TRBV5-1 and J is TRBJ1-1; TRBD1 matches 8 bases. The CDR3 has 17 residues. The V gene end was trimmed by 1 base and the J gene end by 2 bases; junction bases not matched to a gene: 10. Germline CDR1 SGHRS, CDR2 YFSETQ. CDR3 loop: CASSLPRDRLINTEAFF. CDR3 in DNA: TGCGCCAGCAGCTTGCCCAGGGACAGGTTAATTAACACTGAAGCTTTCTTT.

The chain recombines TRBV12-3 or TRBV12-4 with TRBJ2-7, with D possibly TRBD1 on 7 matching bases. Trimming took 6 bases from V and 4 from J, leaving 13 bases between them. The CDR3 sequence is 13 residues long. CDR3 in amino acids: CASRTRGEYEQYF. For the CDR3, the DNA is TGTGCCAGCAGAACCAGGGGGGAATACGAGCAGTACTTC.

The V call is TRBV2, the J call TRBJ2-1, with 7 bases fitting TRBD2. V shed 7 bases and J 9 bases; nucleotides not matched to a gene: 9. The CDR3 spans 13 residues. From germline, CDR1 is SNHLY and CDR2 FYNNEI. CDR3 region: CASMELAFSEQFF. DNA for the CDR3: TGTGCCAGCATGGAACTAGCGTTTAGTGAGCAGTTCTTC.

The rearrangement uses TRBV11-3 and TRBJ1-2; a possible D gene is TRBD1 (5 bases). This CDR3 is 13 amino acids long. Trimming took off 3 bases at V and 5 bases at J, with 10 bases between the two ends. The V gene's germline CDR1 is SGHNT and CDR2 YENEEA. The CDR3 coding sequence is TGTGCCAGCAGCTTTCGGTCAGGGTATGGCTACACCTTC. This gives the protein CASSFRSGYGYTF.

There are a few counts of this clone. V gene TRBV10-2 combines with J gene TRBJ1-5; 8 nucleotides line up with TRBD1. Germline CDR1 is WSHSY and CDR2 is SAAADI. The CDR3 has 14 amino acids. Unmatched junction bases numbered 9, after V lost 8 bases and J lost 6 bases. CDR3 loop: CASLAGGLGQPQHF. The CDR3 nucleotides read TGCGCCAGCCTTGCAGGGGGCCTTGGTCAGCCCCAGCATTTT.

J is TRBJ1-2 and V is TRBV19, with D tentatively TRBD1 (5 bases). V lost 5 bases, J lost 8 bases, and 18 bases lay in between. CDR1 is LNHDA and CDR2 is SQIVND in the germline V gene (reference sequence). CDR3 length equals 14 residues. CDR3 loop: CASSPTGTPRGYTF. The CDR3 DNA is TGTGCCAGTAGTCCTACCGGGACTCCGAGAGGCTACACCTTC.

This clone has just a few counts. The rearrangement joins TRBV6-5 to TRBJ1-1, with 12 positions matching TRBD1. After removal of 6 bases from V and 1 base from J, the junction contained 3 bases not matched to a gene. The CDR3 loop spans 15 amino acids. Germline CDR1 is MNHEY and CDR2 is SVGAGI. CDR3 residues: CASRGQGAGNTEAFF. CDR3 DNA sequence: TGTGCCAGCAGGGGACAGGGGGCGGGGAACACTGAAGCTTTCTTT.

The V call is TRBV7-2, the J call TRBJ2-2, with a weak D call TRBD1 (6 bases). V lost 0 bases and J 0 bases, leaving 14 bases between the germline ends. CDR1 SGHTA and CDR2 FQGNSA come from the germline V gene. The CDR3 sequence is 18 residues long. The chain's CDR3 is CASSLAIPGHSNTGELFF. The DNA for the CDR3 is TGTGCCAGCAGCTTAGCGATACCGGGACATTCGAACACCGGGGAGCTGTTTTTT.

This clone turned up a few times. The chain uses TRBV6-5 and TRBJ2-1; 7 bases agree with TRBD2. The V and J ends lost 6 bases and 4 bases, in that order; junction bases with no gene match: 6. Germline-derived CDR1 and CDR2 are MNHEY and SVGAGI. CDR3 length: 14 amino acids. Here the CDR3 reads CASSTSDSYNEQFF. CDR3 DNA sequence: TGTGCCAGCAGCACTAGCGACTCTTACAATGAGCAGTTCTTC.

The rearrangement joins TRBV7-9 to TRBJ2-7; a weak D match, TRBD2 (5 bases). The CDR3 totals 12 residues. Germline CDR1 and CDR2: SEHNR and FQNEAQ (reference sequence). Trimming cost V 5 bases and J 6 bases, with 11 bases left between them. In nucleotides, the CDR3 is TGTGCCAGCAGCCTCCCAGCGGCCGAGCAGTACTTC. Amino acid sequence: CASSLPAAEQYF.

The chain joins TRBV19 to TRBJ1-6; 7 nucleotides align to TRBD1. The germline V gene has CDR1 LNHDA and CDR2 SQIVND (reference sequence). The CDR3 contains 13 residues. With 9 bases clipped from V and 7 bases from J, the junction kept 6 bases outside the gene matches. CDR3: CASQDRENSPLHF. In nucleotides, the CDR3 is TGTGCCAGCCAAGACAGGGAAAATTCACCCCTCCACTTT. Combining the CDR3 with reference TRBV19 and TRBJ1-6 gives the whole variable domain DGGITQSPKYLFRKEGQNVTLSCEQNLNHDAMYWYRQDPGQGLRLIYYSQIVNDFQKGDIAEGYSVSREKKESFPLTVTSAQKNPTAFYLCASQDRENSPLHFGNGTRLTVT.

With regard to this clone: Other nucleotide sequences in the sample specify the same CDR3. The CDR3 region has the DNA TGTGCCAGCAGTGACGTGGCGGGGGCAGGGACCGGGGAGCTGTTTTTT. Its translation: CASSDVAGAGTGELFF. The V call is TRBV6-4, the J call TRBJ2-2, with D possibly TRBD2 on 7 matching bases. Deletions cut 2 bases from V and 5 bases from J, with 15 bases between. CDR3 length equals 16 residues. CDR1 MRHNA and CDR2 SNTAGT come from the germline V gene.